This is a list of T cell receptor beta chains from one sample in a study of early T cells in non-severe SARS-CoV-2 infection. From the 5' RACE reads, TCRdb called clonotypes with MiXCR, one entry per CDR3 protein. The table has about 92,000 distinct CDR3 sequences, around a sixth seen once. The sample comprised whole blood. Receptor source: an adult who was a healthcare worker with PCR-confirmed SARS-CoV-2 infection or an uninfected control (not recorded which). CDR3s include the opening cysteine and the closing phenylalanine or tryptophan. The D gene is left open where the match is weak. Not every row has a clone size; where given, it reads once, few, many or a size class.

cdr3_aa cdr3_nt j_call v_call d_call clone_size
CASSTAGGTDTQYF TGTGCCAGCAGTACAGCGGGGGGGACAGATACGCAGTATTTT TRBJ2-3 TRBV6-1 TRBD2 few
CSVEGLAESTDTQYF TGCAGCGTTGAAGGGCTAGCGGAAAGCACAGATACGCAGTATTTT TRBJ2-3 TRBV29-1 TRBD2 few
CASRPDRGPTNYGYTF TGTGCCAGCAGACCGGACAGGGGCCCTACTAACTATGGCTACACCTTC TRBJ1-2 TRBV3-1 TRBD1 NA
CAWSLRDEQFF TGTGCCTGGAGTTTGCGCGATGAGCAGTTCTTC TRBJ2-1 TRBV30 NA NA
CASRKGTGGIREQYF TGTGCCAGCAGGAAGGGGACAGGGGGAATTCGTGAGCAGTACTTC TRBJ2-7 TRBV6-5 TRBD1 few
CSAASKTSRAYEQYF TGCAGCGCCGCATCTAAAACGTCCCGCGCCTACGAGCAGTACTTC TRBJ2-7 TRBV29-1 NA NA
CASGAGNVGTDTQYF TGTGCTAGTGGGGCAGGGAACGTTGGCACAGATACGCAGTATTTT TRBJ2-3 TRBV12-5 NA few
CASSLNPLRGYTF TGTGCCAGCAGCTTGAATCCTCTACGGGGCTACACCTTC TRBJ1-2 TRBV5-4 NA few
CASSVGSPGLQETQYF TGTGCCAGCAGCGTAGGGTCCCCGGGGCTCCAAGAGACCCAGTACTTC TRBJ2-5 TRBV11-2 NA few
CTSSRRAGLVETQYF TGTACCAGCAGCCGCAGGGCCGGACTAGTGGAGACCCAGTACTTC TRBJ2-5 TRBV7-9 TRBD2 NA
CASSSTGRSYNSPLHF TGTGCCAGCAGTTCAACAGGGCGATCCTATAATTCACCCCTCCACTTT TRBJ1-6 TRBV28 NA NA
CASSQDWNSYEQYF TGCGCCAGCAGCCAAGATTGGAACAGCTACGAGCAGTACTTC TRBJ2-7 TRBV4-3 NA NA
CASSLNSQETQYF TGTGCCAGCAGCTTGAACTCCCAAGAGACCCAGTACTTC TRBJ2-5 TRBV5-6 NA few
CASSYSRGEGPLNSPLHF TGTGCCAGCAGTTACTCGAGGGGGGAGGGCCCCCTGAATTCACCCCTCCACTTT TRBJ1-6 TRBV6-5 NA few
CASSVRGAGANVLTF TGTGCCAGCAGTGTCAGGGGAGCTGGGGCCAACGTCCTGACTTTC TRBJ2-6 TRBV12-3/TRBV12-4 NA NA
CASSQETGTGYEQYF TGCGCCAGCAGCCAAGAAACAGGCACGGGGTACGAGCAGTACTTC TRBJ2-7 TRBV4-3 NA few
CASSRAFSNQPQHF TGTGCCAGCAGTAGGGCATTTAGCAATCAGCCCCAGCATTTT TRBJ1-5 TRBV6-2/TRBV6-3 NA few
CSVVTEGNIQYF TGCAGCGTTGTGACAGAAGGAAACATTCAGTACTTC TRBJ2-4 TRBV29-1 NA few
CASSARRTDTQYF TGTGCCAGCAGCGCAAGACGGACAGATACGCAGTATTTT TRBJ2-3 TRBV5-6 NA NA
CASSPKRADHYGYTF TGTGCCAGCAGCCCGAAAAGGGCAGATCATTATGGCTACACCTTC TRBJ1-2 TRBV11-2 NA few
CASSFSRYEQYF TGTGCCAGCAGTTTCAGCCGATACGAGCAGTACTTC TRBJ2-7 TRBV28 NA NA
CASSLRENTEAFF TGTGCCAGCAGTTTAAGGGAGAACACTGAAGCTTTCTTT TRBJ1-1 TRBV28 NA NA